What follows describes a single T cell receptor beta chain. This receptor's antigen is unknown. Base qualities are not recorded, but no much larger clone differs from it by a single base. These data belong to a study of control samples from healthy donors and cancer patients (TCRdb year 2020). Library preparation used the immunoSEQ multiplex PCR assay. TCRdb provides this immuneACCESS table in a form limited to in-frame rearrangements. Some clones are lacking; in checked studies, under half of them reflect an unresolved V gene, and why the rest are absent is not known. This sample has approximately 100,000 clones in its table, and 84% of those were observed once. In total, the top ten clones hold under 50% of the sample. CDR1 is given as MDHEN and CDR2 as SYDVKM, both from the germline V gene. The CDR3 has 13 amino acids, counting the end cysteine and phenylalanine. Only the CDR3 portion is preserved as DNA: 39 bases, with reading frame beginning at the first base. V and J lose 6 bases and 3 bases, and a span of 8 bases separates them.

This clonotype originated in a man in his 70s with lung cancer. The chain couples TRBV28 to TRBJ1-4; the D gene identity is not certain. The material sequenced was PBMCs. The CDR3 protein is CASRDRANEKLFF. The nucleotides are TGTGCCAGCAGGGACCGGGCTAATGAAAAACTGTTTTTT.